This T cell receptor beta chain was documented in a study of patients and donors after allogeneic stem cell transplantation. TCRdb processed the RT-PCR reads anew with MiXCR; each CDR3 protein has one entry. The table lists roughly 960,000 distinct CDR3 sequences, about a sixth of them singletons. This clonotype has just a few counts. CDR3 length: 15 amino acids. Trimming took off 2 bases at V and 5 bases at J, with 13 bases between the two ends. Germline CDR1 SGHAT, CDR2 FQNNGV. The material sequenced was blood, either unsorted or a sorted T cell fraction (not recorded which). This clonotype was obtained from a human donor who was either an allogeneic HSCT recipient or a stem cell or donor lymphocyte infusion donor (not recorded which). It is not recorded whose cells these are; they may come from a transplant donor. V usage is TRBV11-2 and J usage is TRBJ2-4; possibly TRBD1 for D (6 bases). The CDR3 DNA is TGTGCCAGCAGCTTATGGGGCAGGGGTGAAAACATTCAGTACTTC. Its translation: CASSLWGRGENIQYF.